This T cell receptor (beta chain) appears in the sequencing data of a study of T cell responses to AZD1222 COVID-19 vaccine. In germline, CDR1 is SNHLY, CDR2 FYNNEI. This CDR3 spans 15 amino acids. Trimming removed 6 bases at V and 2 bases at J, with 14 bases between. Produced via immunoSEQ multiplex PCR; TCRdb's table is partial and in-frame only. The repertoire holds approximately 99,000 clones, nearly 90% seen once, with around 3.1% in the top ten. The source of this sequence is an adult in good health. Sequenced material: peripheral blood, taken on day 0 of AZD1222 vaccination. This chain uses TRBV2 with TRBJ1-5; the D is unclear. CDR3 DNA sequence: TGTGCCAGCAGCCTAAGCCCGAGTGGCAATCAGCCCCAGCATTTT. It specifies CASSLSPSGNQPQHF.